This TCR beta chain is drawn from a study of T-cell memory formation after mild COVID-19. Broader study findings: CD4/CD8 balance held among clones contracting day 15 to 85, and later expanders leaned CD4+. Contracting CD4+ clones were located mainly in CM and EM, and CD8+ clones in EMRA.

The germline CDR1 and CDR2 sequences are SQVTM and ANQGSEA. This CDR3 has 16 amino acids. V dropped 5 bases and J dropped 5; count of bases not matched to a gene: 15. cDNA libraries for TCR alpha and TCR beta, carrying sample barcodes and UMIs, came from 5'RACE with constant-segment primers. TCRdb processed the 5' RACE reads anew with MiXCR; each CDR3 protein has one entry. The sample shows about 110,000 distinct CDR3 sequences, approximately 13% of them seen only once. On this clonotype itself: Its antigen is unidentified.

The specimen was PBMCs or a T cell subset sorted from them (not recorded which). This receptor was obtained from an adult woman who had mild COVID-19 (a few samples of this study predate the infection). Cell type and time point are not known. This chain joins TRBV29-1 and TRBJ1-1; TRBD1 aligns across 9 bases. The CDR3 loop is CSVPSRSRDRETEAFF. The CDR3, as DNA: TGCAGCGTTCCTTCCAGGAGCCGGGACAGGGAGACTGAAGCTTTCTTT. The entire variable domain, with the rest obtained from reference TRBV29-1 and TRBJ1-1, is as follows: SAVISQKPSRDICQRGTSLTIQCQVDSQVTMMFWYRQQPGQSLTLIATANQGSEATYESGFVIDKFPISRPNLTFSTLTVSNMSPEDSSIYLCSVPSRSRDRETEAFFGQGTRLTVV.